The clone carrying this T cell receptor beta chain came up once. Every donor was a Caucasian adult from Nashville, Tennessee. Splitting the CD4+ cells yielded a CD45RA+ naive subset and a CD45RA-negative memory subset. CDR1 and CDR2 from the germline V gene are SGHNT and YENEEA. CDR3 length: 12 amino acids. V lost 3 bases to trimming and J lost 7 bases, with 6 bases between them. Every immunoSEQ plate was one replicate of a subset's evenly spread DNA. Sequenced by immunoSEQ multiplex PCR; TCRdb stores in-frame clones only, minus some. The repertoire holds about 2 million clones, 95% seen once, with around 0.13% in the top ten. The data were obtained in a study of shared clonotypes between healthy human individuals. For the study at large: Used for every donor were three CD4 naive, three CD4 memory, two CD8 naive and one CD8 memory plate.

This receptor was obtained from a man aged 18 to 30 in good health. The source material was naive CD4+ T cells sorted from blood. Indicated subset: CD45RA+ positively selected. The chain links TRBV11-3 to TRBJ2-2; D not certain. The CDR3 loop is CASSFWGGELFF. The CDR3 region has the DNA TGTGCCAGCAGCTTTTGGGGCGGGGAGCTGTTTTTT. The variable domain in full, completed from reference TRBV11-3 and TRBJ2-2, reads EAGVVQSPRYKIIEKKQPVAFWCNPISGHNTLYWYLQNLGQGPELLIRYENEEAVDDSQLPKDRFSAERLKGVDSTLKIQPAELGDSAVYLCASSFWGGELFFGEGSRLTVL.